The 29 T cell receptor beta chains reported below all come from one sample, sequenced in a study of T cell responses to AZD1222 COVID-19 vaccine. TCRdb's table, derived via immunoSEQ multiplex PCR, lists solely in-frame clones and lacks some. The data contain 150,000 to 200,000 clones, approximately 95% of them singletons. The sample consisted of peripheral blood, taken on day 0 of AZD1222 vaccination. These receptors originate from an adult in good health.

The chain combines TRBV5-1 with TRBJ2-5; 9 bases map to TRBD1. Germline V lookup: CDR1 SGHRS, CDR2 YFSETQ. There are 15 residues in the CDR3. After removal of 7 bases from V and 2 bases from J, the junction contained 9 bases not matched to a gene. The CDR3 reads CASSSVTGGQETQYF. The CDR3 coding sequence is TGCGCCAGCTCGTCGGTGACAGGGGGGCAAGAGACCCAGTACTTC.

This chain uses TRBV14 with TRBJ2-1; the match to TRBD2 covers 8 bases. CDR1 SGHDN and CDR2 FVKESK come from the germline V gene. The CDR3 has 17 amino acids. After removal of 0 bases from V and 4 bases from J, the junction contained 8 bases not matched to a gene. In DNA form, the CDR3 reads TGTGCCAGCAGCCAAGAAAGGGCTAGCGGGCGGTACAATGAGCAGTTCTTC. As protein: CASSQERASGRYNEQFF.

This clone was seen only a few times. CDR3 in amino acids: CASSLGMRDGYTF. The CDR3 DNA is TGTGCCAGCAGCTTGGGAATGAGGGATGGCTACACCTTC. V gene TRBV5-8 combines with J gene TRBJ1-2; D not certain. Germline-derived CDR1 and CDR2 are SGHTS and YDEGEE. The V end lost 0 bases, the J end lost 6 bases, and 9 bases lay between the germline ends. The CDR3 runs 13 residues.

V is TRBV5-6 and J is TRBJ1-5; D gene uncertain. Germline loops: CDR1 SGHDT, CDR2 YYEEEE. The CDR3 covers 16 residues. V gave up 0 bases and J gave up 0 bases, with 10 bases separating them. The chain's CDR3 is CASSLGGIHSNQPQHF. The DNA for the CDR3 is TGTGCCAGCAGCTTGGGTGGGATCCATAGCAATCAGCCCCAGCATTTT.

The chain is built from TRBV7-9 and TRBJ1-2, with D perhaps TRBD1 (6 bases). The germline V and J ends were trimmed by 5 bases and 2 bases, with 9 bases remaining between them. The CDR3 contains 13 residues. The germline gives CDR1 SEHNR, CDR2 FQNEAQ (reference sequence). The CDR3 reads CASSRDRNYGYTF. For the CDR3, the DNA is TGTGCCAGCAGCCGTGACAGGAACTATGGCTACACCTTC.

The chain carries TRBV5-5 and TRBJ1-2; 11 bases line up with TRBD1. Per germline, CDR1 SGHKS and CDR2 YYEKEE (reference sequence). This CDR3 spans 14 amino acids. The trim removed 3 bases at V and 3 bases at J, leaving 1 base unmatched. DNA of the CDR3: TGTGCCAGCAGCTCGGACAGGGGGCACTATGGCTACACCTTC. It translates to CASSSDRGHYGYTF.

The CDR3 spells CASSDTRVRRTDTQYF. For the CDR3, the DNA is TGTGCCAGCAGTGATACAAGGGTCCGGAGGACAGATACGCAGTATTTT. J is TRBJ2-3 and V is TRBV6-1; maybe TRBD2 (5 bases). This CDR3 is 16 amino acids long. Germline V CDR1 and CDR2: MNHNS, SASEGT. Between the trimmed V and J ends, which lost 3 bases and 3 bases, there was a span of 16 bases.

In DNA, the CDR3 is TGTGCCAGCAGTTTTTACGGAGGAAAGGGGGACTATGGCTACACCTTC. Its protein product is CASSFYGGKGDYGYTF. The chain recombines TRBV28 with TRBJ1-2, with D tentatively TRBD1 (6 bases). In germline, CDR1 is MDHEN, CDR2 SYDVKM. Trimming removed 3 bases from V and 3 bases from J, with 17 bases in between. The CDR3 runs to 16 residues.

The chain carries TRBV10-3 and TRBJ1-4, with unresolved D. With 2 bases removed from V and 8 bases from J, the gap between germline ends came to 9 bases. CDR3 size: 13 residues. Germline V gene lookup returns CDR1 ENHRY and CDR2 SYGVKD. CDR3 sequence (DNA): TGTGCCATCAGTGAGAGCTTTTACGAAAAACTGTTTTTT. This sequence encodes CAISESFYEKLFF.

V and J are TRBV2 and TRBJ1-5, with 7 bases lining up with TRBD1. V dropped 4 bases and J dropped 3; count of bases not matched to a gene: 12. This CDR3 has 17 residues. The germline V gene encodes CDR1 SNHLY and CDR2 FYNNEI. The DNA for the CDR3 is TGTGCCAGCAGTGTTGATTGGACAGGTACATTCAATCAGCCCCAGCATTTT. Its translation: CASSVDWTGTFNQPQHF. Filled out from reference TRBV2 and TRBJ1-5, the complete variable domain reads EPEVTQTPSHQVTQMGQEVILRCVPISNHLYFYWYRQILGQKVEFLVSFYNNEISEKSEIFDDQFSVERPDGSNFTLKIRSTKLEDSAMYFCASSVDWTGTFNQPQHFGDGTRLSIL.

This clone came up a few times. The V call is TRBV18, the J call TRBJ2-7, with 12 nucleotides matching TRBD2. The CDR3 loop spans 16 amino acids. The junction had 5 bases not matched to a gene; V was cut back by 5 bases and J by 0 bases. Germline CDR1 and CDR2: KGHSH and LQKENI. The DNA for the CDR3 is TGTGCCAGCTCATCTCAACTAGCGGGGGGCTCCTACGAGCAGTACTTC. It is translated as CASSSQLAGGSYEQYF.

CDR3 protein: CASSLGPSGTYGYTF. DNA of the CDR3: TGTGCCAGCAGCTTAGGGCCGTCAGGGACCTATGGCTACACCTTC. The rearrangement links TRBV7-8 to TRBJ1-2; D is possibly TRBD1 (5 bases). Per germline, CDR1 SGHVS and CDR2 FQNEAQ. The ends were cut back, 1 base at V and 4 bases at J, with 13 bases in the middle. The CDR3 has 15 amino acids.

The chain uses TRBV5-8 and TRBJ1-5; D perhaps matches TRBD1 (5 bases). CDR1 SGHTS and CDR2 YDEGEE come from the germline V gene. The CDR3 loop spans 15 amino acids. V lost 5 bases and J lost 4, with 16 bases in between. The DNA of the CDR3 is TGTGCCAGCAGTCGTGGGACCGCCGTAAATCAGCCCCAGCATTTT. This translates into CASSRGTAVNQPQHF.

V is TRBV7-2 and J is TRBJ1-5, with no clear D. Germline V gene lookup returns CDR1 SGHTA and CDR2 FQGNSA. This CDR3 comprises 15 residues. Between the trimmed V and J ends, which lost 4 bases and 0 bases, there was a span of 10 bases. The CDR3 spells CASSSMTSSNQPQHF. The CDR3 coding sequence is TGTGCCAGCAGCTCCATGACTAGTAGCAATCAGCCCCAGCATTTT.

The V call is TRBV2, the J call TRBJ2-3; TRBD2 matches at 8 bases. The CDR3 is made up of 16 amino acids. Per germline, CDR1 SNHLY and CDR2 FYNNEI. The V segment lost 2 bases and the J segment 2 bases; nucleotides outside the gene matches: 6. The CDR3 DNA reads as TGTGCCAGCAGTGAATTCGGCGGGGGGAACACAGATACGCAGTATTTT. Amino acids: CASSEFGGGNTDTQYF.

The V and J genes are TRBV7-6 and TRBJ1-1, with 9 bases that match TRBD1. CDR1 and CDR2 from the germline V gene are SGHVS and FNYEAQ. V lost 5 bases and J lost 1; bases outside the gene matches: 8. The CDR3 spans 16 residues. For the CDR3, the DNA is TGTGCCAGCAGCCCGGGACAGGGACTGGGGAACACTGAAGCTTTCTTT. This sequence encodes CASSPGQGLGNTEAFF.

The CDR3 sequence is CATSYTGSLNTEAFF. The CDR3 DNA follows: TGTGCCACCAGCTATACAGGGTCCCTGAACACTGAAGCTTTCTTT. The chain uses TRBV15 and TRBJ1-1; tentatively, D is TRBD1 (6 bases). The CDR3 contains 15 residues. Trimming removed 5 bases at V and 0 bases at J, with 13 bases between. Germline V gives CDR1 LNHNV, CDR2 YYDKDF (reference sequence).

In DNA form, the CDR3 reads TGTGCCAGTTCTTCCGGGACCCTTGCACATTATAGCAATCAGCCCCAGCATTTT. This translates into CASSSGTLAHYSNQPQHF. J is TRBJ1-5 and V is TRBV19; the D gene is possibly TRBD1 (5 bases). CDR3 size: 18 residues. Germline assignment: CDR1 LNHDA and CDR2 SQIVND (reference sequence). Trimming left V 8 bases short and J 0 bases short, with 23 bases between.

The chain uses TRBV4-1 and TRBJ2-7, with D possibly called TRBD1 or TRBD2 (7 bases each). Germline assignment: CDR1 MGHRA and CDR2 YSYEKL. Trimming shortened V by 4 bases and J by 5 bases, and 18 bases separated the two germline ends. The CDR3 sequence is 15 residues long. This CDR3 is CASSLWEGGGNEQYF. As DNA, the CDR3 is TGCGCCAGCAGCCTATGGGAGGGAGGGGGCAACGAGCAGTACTTC.

V and J are TRBV7-2 and TRBJ2-5; no firm D call. The CDR3 runs to 13 residues. The germline V gene has CDR1 SGHTA and CDR2 FQGNSA. V shed 5 bases and J shed 2 bases, with 9 bases lying between them. CDR3 amino acids: CASSPGPQETQYF. The CDR3, as DNA: TGTGCCAGCAGCCCTGGCCCTCAAGAGACCCAGTACTTC.

The chain has TRBV11-2 and TRBJ2-3, with TRBD2 matching over 8 bases. V was clipped by 1 base and J by 6 bases; unmatched bases: 3. This CDR3 has 14 residues. CDR1 is SGHAT and CDR2 is FQNNGV in the germline V gene. The CDR3, as DNA: TGTGCCAGCAGCTTAGCGGGGGGGAGGGATACGCAGTATTTT. Its translation is CASSLAGGRDTQYF.

The chain recombines TRBV12-5 with TRBJ1-3; D gene ambiguous. From germline, CDR1 is LGHNT and CDR2 FRNRAP. The CDR3 is 14 residues long. V was trimmed by 7 bases and J by 3 bases, leaving 13 bases between them. CDR3 region: CASAIGRNGNTIYF. In nucleotides, the CDR3 is TGTGCTAGTGCCATAGGAAGAAATGGAAACACCATATATTTT.

The DNA for the CDR3 is TGTGCCAGCAGTTTACGTAGGAGCTGGAACACTGAAGCTTTCTTT. Translation gives CASSLRRSWNTEAFF. This chain joins TRBV27 and TRBJ1-1; no firm D call. V was clipped by 2 bases and J by 1 base, with 11 bases between them. The germline CDR1 and CDR2 sequences are MNHEY and SMNVEV (reference sequence). This CDR3 contains 15 residues.

The V gene is TRBV5-1, the J gene TRBJ1-4; maybe TRBD1 (5 bases). The CDR3 covers 13 residues. Germline CDR1 and CDR2: SGHRS and YFSETQ. Trimming cost V 7 bases and J 5 bases, with 12 bases left between them. The CDR3 is CASSRDGNEKLFF. The CDR3 region has the DNA TGCGCCAGCTCTCGGGACGGAAATGAAAAACTGTTTTTT. Drawing the rest from reference TRBV5-1 and TRBJ1-4, the complete variable domain is KAGVTQTPRYLIKTRGQQVTLSCSPISGHRSVSWYQQTPGQGLQFLFEYFSETQRNKGNFPGRFSGRQFSNSRSEMNVSTLELGDSALYLCASSRDGNEKLFFGSGTQLSVL.

This chain links TRBV6-5 with TRBJ1-1; 7 bases map to TRBD1. The CDR3 length is 13 residues. J lost 3 bases, V lost 5 bases, and 3 bases had no gene match. The germline V gene encodes CDR1 MNHEY and CDR2 SVGAGI. The CDR3 nucleotides are TGTGCCAGCAGTAAGACAGGGCACACTGAAGCTTTCTTT. It is translated as CASSKTGHTEAFF.

The chain combines TRBV27 with TRBJ1-1; D uncertain. From germline, CDR1 is MNHEY and CDR2 SMNVEV (reference sequence). With 2 bases removed from V and 4 bases from J, the gap between germline ends came to 8 bases. The CDR3 is made up of 13 amino acids. CDR3 bases: TGTGCCAGCAGTTTAAAGCAAACCACTGAAGCTTTCTTT. Its translation: CASSLKQTTEAFF.

CDR3 region: CSASFGTGGGQPQHF. The CDR3 nucleotides read TGCAGTGCTAGTTTTGGGACAGGGGGCGGACAGCCCCAGCATTTT. V and J are TRBV20-1 and TRBJ1-5, with 12 bases matching TRBD1. Germline V CDR1 and CDR2: DFQATT, SNEGSKA (reference sequence). Germline trimming cut 3 bases from V and 7 bases from J; bases unmatched to any gene: 7. The CDR3 loop spans 15 amino acids.

The V gene is TRBV5-1, the J gene TRBJ1-3; no clear D. The CDR3 consists of 16 residues. Looked up from germline, CDR1 is SGHRS and CDR2 is YFSETQ. V dropped 0 bases and J dropped 1 base, with 11 bases sitting between them. The CDR3 is CASSLVASGSGNTIYF. CDR3 in DNA: TGCGCCAGCAGCTTGGTGGCTAGCGGATCTGGAAACACCATATATTTT.

In DNA, the CDR3 is TGTGCCAGCAGCTTAGAACAGGCCGATACGCAGTATTTT. Residues: CASSLEQADTQYF. This sequence joins TRBV7-9 and TRBJ2-3; D might be TRBD1 (5 bases). V was clipped by 1 base and J by 6 bases, with 8 bases between them. The CDR3 spans 13 residues. CDR1 is SEHNR, CDR2 FQNEAQ, per germline (reference sequence).